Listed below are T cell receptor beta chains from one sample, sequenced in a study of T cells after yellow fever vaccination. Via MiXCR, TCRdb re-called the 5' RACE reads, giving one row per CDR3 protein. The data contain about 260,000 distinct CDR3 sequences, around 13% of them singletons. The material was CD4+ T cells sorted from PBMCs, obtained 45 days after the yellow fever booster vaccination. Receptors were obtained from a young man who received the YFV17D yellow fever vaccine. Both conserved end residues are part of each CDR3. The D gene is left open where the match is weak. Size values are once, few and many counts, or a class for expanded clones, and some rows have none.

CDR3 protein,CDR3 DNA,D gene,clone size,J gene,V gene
CASSMGRDGEAFF,TGTGCCAGTAGTATGGGCAGGGATGGTGAAGCTTTCTTT,.,.,TRBJ1-1,TRBV19
CASSQAFLSGANVLTF,TGTGCCAGCAGCCAAGCTTTCCTTTCTGGGGCCAACGTCCTGACTTTC,.,few,TRBJ2-6,TRBV6-4
CSASKDRGSETQYF,TGCAGTGCTAGTAAGGACAGGGGATCAGAGACCCAGTACTTC,TRBD1,.,TRBJ2-5,TRBV20-1
CASSNPGLAGHEQYF,TGTGCCAGCAGCAATCCGGGACTAGCGGGACACGAGCAGTACTTC,TRBD2,.,TRBJ2-7,TRBV6-1
CAIRDRGTDTQYF,TGTGCCATCCGGGACAGGGGCACAGATACGCAGTATTTT,TRBD1,few,TRBJ2-3,TRBV10-3
CASSSTGTGDTDTQYF,TGTGCCAGCAGCTCAACCGGGACAGGAGACACAGATACGCAGTATTTT,TRBD1,few,TRBJ2-3,TRBV5-6
CASSPLLSGNRELFF,TGCGCCAGCAGCCCCCTCTTAAGCGGGAACCGGGAGCTGTTTTTT,TRBD2,.,TRBJ2-2,TRBV5-1
CASSHPSASSYNEQFF,TGTGCCAGCAGCCACCCTAGCGCAAGCTCCTACAATGAGCAGTTCTTC,.,.,TRBJ2-1,TRBV3-1
CASSQDHDEQFF,TGTGCCAGCAGCCAAGATCACGATGAGCAGTTCTTC,.,few,TRBJ2-1,TRBV3-1
CASSSTAGGSYEQYF,TGTGCCAGCAGTTCAACAGCGGGAGGGTCCTACGAGCAGTACTTC,TRBD2,.,TRBJ2-7,TRBV12-3/TRBV12-4
CATSRDRSSYEQYF,TGTGCCACCAGCAGAGATAGGAGCTCCTACGAGCAGTACTTC,.,many,TRBJ2-7,TRBV15
CASRRVQNNEQFF,TGTGCCAGCAGGCGTGTTCAGAACAATGAGCAGTTCTTC,.,many,TRBJ2-1,TRBV6-1
CAWSLGVNTEAFF,TGTGCCTGGAGTCTTGGCGTGAACACTGAAGCTTTCTTT,.,few,TRBJ1-1,TRBV30
CSGVDAVEETQYF,TGCAGTGGGGTTGACGCGGTGGAAGAGACCCAGTACTTC,.,few,TRBJ2-5,TRBV20-1
CASSLASFNTEAFF,TGTGCCAGCAGCCTAGCCAGTTTTAACACTGAAGCTTTCTTT,.,.,TRBJ1-1,TRBV7-2
CASSLEAVTGELFF,TGCGCCAGCAGCTTGGAGGCAGTAACCGGGGAGCTGTTTTTT,.,few,TRBJ2-2,TRBV5-1
CSATVTSGYNEQFF,TGCAGTGCTACGGTGACTAGCGGGTACAATGAGCAGTTCTTC,TRBD2,.,TRBJ2-1,TRBV20-1
CASSSTANTEAFF,TGCGCCAGCAGCTCAACGGCCAACACTGAAGCTTTCTTT,.,few,TRBJ1-1,TRBV5-1
CASSETSGRESEQYF,TGCGCCAGCAGCGAGACTAGCGGGAGAGAGAGCGAGCAGTACTTC,TRBD2,few,TRBJ2-7,TRBV5-1
CAISESTLAGAIHEQYF,TGTGCCATCAGTGAGTCGACTCTCGCGGGAGCTATCCACGAGCAGTACTTC,TRBD2,.,TRBJ2-7,TRBV10-3
CASSLSGGLWQYF,TGTGCCAGCAGTTTATCAGGAGGACTGTGGCAGTACTTC,.,few,TRBJ2-7,TRBV12-3/TRBV12-4
CARGARLAGAHEQFF,TGTGCCAGGGGTGCACGGCTAGCGGGAGCTCATGAGCAGTTCTTC,TRBD2,.,TRBJ2-1,TRBV2
CASSTPSSGANVLTF,TGTGCCAGCAGTACCCCTAGCTCTGGGGCCAACGTCCTGACTTTC,.,.,TRBJ2-6,TRBV27
CASNRNRDEQYF,TGCGCCAGTAACCGGAACAGGGACGAGCAGTACTTC,.,.,TRBJ2-7,TRBV5-1
CASSKTSGIYNEQFF,TGTGCCAGTAGCAAAACTAGCGGGATTTACAATGAGCAGTTCTTC,TRBD2,.,TRBJ2-1,TRBV19
CASNRDRGETQYF,TGTGCCAGCAATAGGGACAGGGGAGAGACCCAGTACTTC,TRBD1,few,TRBJ2-5,TRBV2
CASSRRTSGYTDTQYF,TGTGCCAGCAGTCGGAGGACTAGCGGATACACAGATACGCAGTATTTT,TRBD2,many,TRBJ2-3,TRBV5-6
CASSVAAGTGGLNEQFF,TGTGCCAGCAGCGTAGCGGCAGGGACAGGGGGCCTCAATGAGCAGTTCTTC,TRBD1,many,TRBJ2-1,TRBV9
CASSLVSEQFF,TGTGCCAGCAGCTTGGTTTCTGAGCAGTTCTTC,.,.,TRBJ2-1,TRBV7-2
CASSYSARTYEQYF,TGTGCCAGCAGTTACTCTGCCCGCACCTACGAGCAGTACTTC,.,.,TRBJ2-7,TRBV6-5
CASRGNTEAFF,TGTGCCAGCCGGGGGAACACTGAAGCTTTCTTT,.,.,TRBJ1-1,TRBV12-3/TRBV12-4
CASSESGRQETQYF,TGCGCCAGCAGTGAGTCAGGCAGACAAGAGACCCAGTACTTC,.,few,TRBJ2-5,TRBV10-1
CATARGLHTDTQYF,TGTGCCACCGCCCGGGGTCTTCACACAGATACGCAGTATTTT,.,.,TRBJ2-3,TRBV7-2
CAWSARASGRPNTGELFF,TGTGCCTGGAGTGCCCGGGCCAGCGGGAGACCGAACACCGGGGAGCTGTTTTTT,TRBD2,once,TRBJ2-2,TRBV30
CASSQEGPPVDTQYF,TGCGCCAGCAGCCAAGAGGGGCCCCCTGTGGATACGCAGTATTTT,.,.,TRBJ2-3,TRBV4-3
CATAFPGARYNEQFF,TGTGCCACAGCCTTTCCGGGGGCAAGGTACAATGAGCAGTTCTTC,.,few,TRBJ2-1,TRBV24-1
CASSQVPEAPTLHEQFF,TGTGCCAGCAGCCAAGTTCCGGAGGCCCCGACGTTGCATGAGCAGTTCTTC,.,few,TRBJ2-1,TRBV4-2
CASSRAPGAINEQFF,TGCGCCAGCAGCCGAGCCCCGGGGGCGATAAATGAGCAGTTCTTC,.,few,TRBJ2-1,TRBV4-3
CASSIQTPYF,TGTGCCAGCAGCATTCAAACCCCGTATTTT,.,few,TRBJ2-3,TRBV2
CASSYRAGKFYNEQFF,TGTGCCAGCAGCTATAGAGCGGGAAAGTTCTACAATGAGCAGTTCTTC,TRBD2,.,TRBJ2-1,TRBV7-8
CASSSLTGRGNTDTQYF,TGCGCCAGCAGCTCCCTGACTGGGCGGGGGAACACAGATACGCAGTATTTT,TRBD2,.,TRBJ2-3,TRBV5-1
CAISGADTQYF,TGTGCCATCAGCGGGGCAGATACGCAGTATTTT,.,.,TRBJ2-3,TRBV10-3
CASSPGPDRGLGGELFF,TGTGCCAGCAGCCCAGGCCCCGACAGGGGGCTGGGCGGGGAGCTGTTTTTT,TRBD1,.,TRBJ2-2,TRBV9
CASSDHSTDTQYF,TGTGCCAGCAGTGACCATAGCACAGATACGCAGTATTTT,.,few,TRBJ2-3,TRBV25-1
CASSLGAVARYTQYF,TGTGCCAGCAGTTTAGGGGCAGTGGCCCGCTATACGCAGTATTTT,.,.,TRBJ2-3,TRBV27
CASSLGAGGTDTQYF,TGTGCCAGCAGCTTAGGTGCGGGAGGTACAGATACGCAGTATTTT,TRBD2,few,TRBJ2-3,TRBV7-2
CASSTAGTSVKETQYF,TGTGCCAGCAGTACGGCCGGGACTAGCGTCAAAGAGACCCAGTACTTC,TRBD2,.,TRBJ2-5,TRBV12-3/TRBV12-4
CSARRATGELFF,TGCAGTGCTCGCCGGGCGACCGGGGAGCTGTTTTTT,.,few,TRBJ2-2,TRBV20-1
CASSLTSGSPGELFF,TGCGCCAGCAGTCTGACTAGCGGGAGCCCCGGGGAGCTGTTTTTT,TRBD2,.,TRBJ2-2,TRBV5-1
CASSPTARTGELFF,TGTGCCAGCAGCCCGACCGCCAGGACCGGGGAGCTGTTTTTT,.,.,TRBJ2-2,TRBV3-1
CASSLGLATDTQYF,TGTGCCAGCAGCTTAGGACTAGCGACAGATACGCAGTATTTT,TRBD2,many,TRBJ2-3,TRBV18
CASSLGLDRITDTQYF,TGTGCCAGCAGTTTAGGGCTGGACAGGATCACAGATACGCAGTATTTT,TRBD1,.,TRBJ2-3,TRBV12-3/TRBV12-4
CSAGTQAFF,TGCAGTGCAGGGACTCAAGCTTTCTTT,.,.,TRBJ1-1,TRBV20-1